These T cell receptor beta chains were read from a single sample in a study of T cells after yellow fever vaccination. TCRdb called the 5' RACE reads again in MiXCR, with one record for every CDR3 protein. The table includes around 590,000 distinct CDR3 sequences, approximately 13% detected once. This sample comprised PBMCs, obtained on the day of the yellow fever booster vaccination. Source of these receptors: a man aged 30 to 45 who received the YFV17D yellow fever vaccine. The CDR3 runs from the conserved cysteine through the conserved F or W. The size field is filled for only some rows; it gives once, few, many or a size class.

J	size	V	CDR3
TRBJ2-1	-	TRBV4-3	CASSQVWAGGHYNEQFF
TRBJ2-7	-	TRBV7-2	CASSLSEGSYEQYF
TRBJ2-2	few	TRBV7-2	CASSSRPMWSNTGELFF
TRBJ1-4	-	TRBV18	CASSLTTGTTNEKLFF
TRBJ1-2	-	TRBV21-1	CASSKIRDGGYGYTF
TRBJ2-7	-	TRBV5-1	CASRSEDSTYEQYF
TRBJ2-7	many	TRBV28	CASSLGGPPSYEQYF
TRBJ2-5	few	TRBV5-1	CASKGGAAQETQYF
TRBJ2-7	-	TRBV7-6	CASSGVRSPYEQYF
TRBJ2-2	-	TRBV6-2/TRBV6-3	CASSNNRGPYSGELFF
TRBJ2-7	many	TRBV27	CASSTTSQEGSHEQYF
TRBJ2-4	-	TRBV11-2	CASSLESSGGLAKNIQYF
TRBJ2-3	few	TRBV7-2	CASSLMSSTQYF
TRBJ2-2	-	TRBV12-3/TRBV12-4	CASSSGDTNTGELFF
TRBJ2-1	many	TRBV5-1	CASCPGQGYYNEQFF
TRBJ1-2	-	TRBV5-6	CASSLFQGAHYGYTF
TRBJ1-6	-	TRBV14	CASSQEVEVSPLHF
TRBJ1-5	many	TRBV20-1	CSAYDGGNQPQHF
TRBJ2-7	-	TRBV5-4	CASSSGTRRSYEQYF
TRBJ1-5	-	TRBV27	CASSLEGIGNQPQHF
TRBJ2-7	few	TRBV29-1	CSVGGGLAGSYEQYF
TRBJ1-5	-	TRBV5-6	CASSTSDRDQPQHF
TRBJ2-5	few	TRBV18	CASSPGLADYHGSQYF
TRBJ1-2	few	TRBV6-1	CASSQGQANYGYTF
TRBJ1-1	-	TRBV9	CASSETILLTEAFF
TRBJ1-1	-	TRBV25-1	CASSEQGAGAEAFF
TRBJ2-5	-	TRBV10-3	CAISHRGETQYF
TRBJ2-3	-	TRBV6-5	CASSYSPVSTDTQYF
TRBJ2-7	-	TRBV7-9	CASRGGGNAYEQYF
TRBJ2-5	few	TRBV14	CASSPSSRGVETQYF